Reported below is one T cell receptor beta chain. Its cognate antigen is unknown. This sample was included in a study of shared clonotypes between healthy human individuals. On the study more broadly: The study used three CD4 naive, three CD4 memory, two CD8 naive and one CD8 memory plate per donor. General study findings and limits: It was observed that approximately 5% of naive CD4 clonotypes were shared across a handful of donors.

Nashville, Tennessee was home to all donors, who were Caucasian adults. The CDR3 has 17 residues. The germline V gene has CDR1 SGHRS and CDR2 YFSETQ. V shed 3 bases, J shed 7 bases, and the junction held 13 bases outside the gene matches. Several immunoSEQ plates held equal portions of the genomic DNA taken from each subset. TCRdb's copy holds only in-frame clones and misses some; the assay was immunoSEQ multiplex PCR. The profile shows 1.4 million to 1.5 million clones, roughly 96% of them singletons. The V gene is TRBV5-1, the J gene TRBJ2-1; 10 bases match TRBD2. The origin of this receptor is a young man in good health. The sequenced sample consisted of naive CD4+ T cells sorted from blood. Regarding subset: CD45RA+ positively selected. This CDR3 reads CASSWGHTSGVQNEQFF. Written as DNA, the CDR3 is TGCGCCAGCAGCTGGGGGCATACTAGCGGGGTCCAGAATGAGCAGTTCTTC.